This T cell receptor beta chain was obtained from a study of cytotoxic CD8 clonotypes in ibrutinib-treated CLL. For this clone: At one end the junction does not follow the germline gene, possibly because of a read error. Other DNA sequences of this sample code for an identical CDR3.

Assay: immunoSEQ multiplex PCR; the TCRdb copy retains only in-frame clones and omits some. This sample has about 25,000 clones; approximately 85% occur once, and the top ten carry approximately 8.1%. The germline V gene has CDR1 SGHNT and CDR2 YYREEE (reference sequence). The CDR3 has 14 residues. The sample consisted of PBMCs, taken after 24 months of ibrutinib treatment. The clonotype originates from a human donor with chronic lymphocytic leukemia. This sequence joins TRBV5-4 and TRBJ2-2; 7 nucleotides match TRBD2. The CDR3 loop reads CASSSYVGRGELFF. The CDR3 nucleotides are TGTGCCAGCAGCTCCTATGTTGGTCGGGGGGAGTTGTTTTTT.